This T cell receptor (beta chain) was identified during a study of OX40 agonist ivuxolimab in advanced cancers. This clone was seen a single time. Produced via immunoSEQ multiplex PCR; TCRdb's table is partial and in-frame only. The sample has more than 65,000 clones; almost 85% are singletons. Germline V gene sequence: CDR1 SNHLY, CDR2 FYNNEI. The V and J ends lost 4 bases and 1 base, in that order; junction bases with no gene match: 3. The length of the CDR3 is 14 residues. The V call is TRBV2, the J call TRBJ2-5, with 7 bases matching TRBD1. Material: CD4+ or CD8+ T cells sorted from blood, obtained in a trial of the OX40 agonist ivuxolimab. The receptor was isolated from an adult with an advanced solid tumor such as melanoma, head and neck, liver or kidney cancer. This CDR3 reads CASSVNRGQETQYF. The CDR3 bases are TGTGCCAGCAGTGTTAACAGGGGCCAAGAGACCCAGTACTTC.